The next 16 T cell receptor beta chains were all read from a single sample in a study of shared clonotypes between healthy human individuals. Assay used: immunoSEQ multiplex PCR; TCRdb lists only in-frame clones, some missing. The table lists some 2,500,000 clones, under 95% of them singletons. Sequenced: naive CD4+ T cells from PBMCs. The subset here: CD45RA+ positively selected. The receptor source for this set is a man aged 18 to 35 in good health. Some clones in this sample may be carry-over from other donors' samples.

V gene TRBV5-1 combines with J gene TRBJ2-5; D is possibly TRBD1 (6 bases). Trimming took off 0 bases at V and 6 bases at J, with 12 bases between the two ends. The CDR3 consists of 14 residues. Germline V gives CDR1 SGHRS, CDR2 YFSETQ. CDR3 nucleotide sequence: TGCGCCAGCAGCTTGGCCTCAGGGGTGCAGACCCAGTACTTC. This gives the protein CASSLASGVQTQYF.

Comment on this clone: This CDR3 is also generated by other DNA sequences in the sample. The V call is TRBV9, the J call TRBJ2-1; a possible D gene is TRBD1 (7 bases). V shed 4 bases and J shed 4 bases, with 15 bases lying between them. The CDR3 is 15 residues long. In germline, CDR1 is SGDLS, CDR2 YYNGEE. CDR3 nucleotides: TGTGCCAGCAGCTCTAGGGGGGACAGTTACAATGAGCAGTTCTTC. Its translation: CASSSRGDSYNEQFF.

V and J are TRBV2 and TRBJ2-2; D is unresolved. Per germline, CDR1 SNHLY and CDR2 FYNNEI. This CDR3 has 15 residues. Trimming removed 2 bases at V and 0 bases at J, with 7 bases between. CDR3 loop: CASSERLANTGELFF. CDR3 bases: TGTGCCAGCAGTGAACGACTTGCGAACACCGGGGAGCTGTTTTTT.

The chain couples TRBV29-1 to TRBJ2-7; tentatively, D is TRBD1 (6 bases). Trimming took 4 bases from V and 3 from J, leaving 19 bases between them. This CDR3 has 15 amino acids. Germline V gene lookup returns CDR1 SQVTM and CDR2 ANQGSEA. CDR3 nucleotides: TGCAGCGTTGGTCGAACAGACAGGAGTCTCTACGAGCAGTACTTC. Encoded protein: CSVGRTDRSLYEQYF.

The V and J genes are TRBV12-5 and TRBJ2-1, with D perhaps given as TRBD1 or TRBD2 (6 bases each). The CDR3 covers 16 residues. Germline V gives CDR1 LGHNT, CDR2 FRNRAP. The V gene lost 2 bases and the J gene lost 7 bases, with 18 bases spanning the gap. CDR3 protein: CASGLRGVGVGNEQFF. CDR3 nucleotides: TGTGCTAGTGGTTTGAGGGGGGTCGGCGTGGGGAATGAGCAGTTCTTC.

This clone has a single count. The gene calls are TRBV11-3 and TRBJ2-2; the match to TRBD1 covers 10 bases. V lost 5 bases to trimming and J lost 0 bases; unmatched junction nucleotides: 6. The CDR3 has 17 residues. Germline loops: CDR1 SGHNT, CDR2 YENEEA. CDR3 DNA sequence: TGTGCCAGCAGCCCCGGGACAGGGGATTCGAACACCGGGGAGCTGTTTTTT. Translating it yields CASSPGTGDSNTGELFF. The whole variable domain, filled in from reference TRBV11-3 and TRBJ2-2, reads EAGVVQSPRYKIIEKKQPVAFWCNPISGHNTLYWYLQNLGQGPELLIRYENEEAVDDSQLPKDRFSAERLKGVDSTLKIQPAELGDSAVYLCASSPGTGDSNTGELFFGEGSRLTVL.

The chain recombines TRBV5-6 with TRBJ2-1; TRBD1 or TRBD2 may be the D gene (5 bases each). CDR1 is SGHDT and CDR2 is YYEEEE in the germline V gene. There are 14 residues in the CDR3. The germline V and J ends were trimmed by 0 bases and 10 bases, with 14 bases remaining between them. The CDR3 DNA is TGTGCCAGCAGCTTGGGGGGCTTCGGGGACGAGCAGTTCTTC. Its translation is CASSLGGFGDEQFF.

This sequence joins TRBV30 and TRBJ2-1; 12 bases fit TRBD2. The CDR3 sequence is 16 residues long. Germline assignment: CDR1 GTSNPN and CDR2 SVGIG (reference sequence). Trimming removed 0 bases from V and 9 bases from J; junction bases left unmatched: 9. The CDR3: CAWSVTSGRWLGEQFF. The CDR3 DNA reads as TGTGCCTGGAGTGTAACTAGCGGGAGGTGGTTGGGTGAGCAGTTCTTC.

Remarks on this clone: This specimen includes other DNA sequences encoding the same CDR3. The chain has TRBV4-1 and TRBJ2-7, with no clear D. Germline V gene sequence: CDR1 MGHRA, CDR2 YSYEKL. The CDR3 loop spans 13 amino acids. V gave up 3 bases and J gave up 0 bases, with 6 bases separating them. Here the CDR3 reads CASSQASSYEQYF. In DNA, the CDR3 is TGCGCCAGCAGCCAGGCAAGCTCCTACGAGCAGTACTTC.

A single count supports this clone. The chain joins TRBV7-2 to TRBJ2-2; no definite D call. The CDR3 has 13 amino acids. The germline V gene encodes CDR1 SGHTA and CDR2 FQGNSA. The V end was cut by 6 bases, the J end by 6 bases, with 11 bases between. The CDR3 DNA sequence: TGTGCCAGCAGGTATACTACCGCCGGGGAGCTGTTTTTT. Protein sequence: CASRYTTAGELFF.

This chain connects TRBV5-1 to TRBJ2-7, with 9 bases aligning to TRBD2. The junction had 5 bases not matched to a gene; V was cut back by 1 base and J by 0 bases. CDR3 length: 16 amino acids. Germline lookup yields CDR1 SGHRS and CDR2 YFSETQ. The CDR3 reads CASSLSSGGLSYEQYF. DNA of the CDR3: TGCGCCAGCAGCTTGAGTAGCGGGGGACTCTCCTACGAGCAGTACTTC. Full variable domain (remainder filled in from reference TRBV5-1 and TRBJ2-7): KAGVTQTPRYLIKTRGQQVTLSCSPISGHRSVSWYQQTPGQGLQFLFEYFSETQRNKGNFPGRFSGRQFSNSRSEMNVSTLELGDSALYLCASSLSSGGLSYEQYFGPGTRLTVT.

The count of this clone is one. The same CDR3 arises from other DNA sequences in this sample as well. The V gene is TRBV5-1, the J gene TRBJ1-3; D is perhaps TRBD1 (6 bases). Germline CDR1 SGHRS, CDR2 YFSETQ. Deletions cut 2 bases from V and 2 bases from J, with 8 bases between. The CDR3 has 14 residues. Here the CDR3 DNA reads TGCGCCAGCAGCTTATCAGGGGCTGGAAACACCATATATTTT. This encodes CASSLSGAGNTIYF.

This chain connects TRBV29-1 to TRBJ1-1; weak D call: TRBD1 (5 bases). Germline-derived CDR1 and CDR2 are SQVTM and ANQGSEA. CDR3 size: 14 residues. V lost 1 base and J 5 bases, leaving 14 bases between the germline ends. In DNA form, the CDR3 reads TGCAGCGTTGAAGGCCGGGGCGGGAGTACTGAAGCTTTCTTT. Translation gives CSVEGRGGSTEAFF.

On this clone: This CDR3 is also generated by other DNA sequences in the sample. V and J are TRBV5-1 and TRBJ2-1, with 8 positions matching TRBD1. The germline V gene has CDR1 SGHRS and CDR2 YFSETQ. V was clipped by 4 bases and J by 0 bases; unmatched bases: 3. The CDR3 extends over 15 amino acids. The CDR3 DNA follows: TGCGCCAGCAGCCTCACAGGGGGCTCCTACAATGAGCAGTTCTTC. Translation: CASSLTGGSYNEQFF.

This sequence joins TRBV14 and TRBJ1-3; D gene unclear. Between the trimmed V and J ends, which lost 4 bases and 5 bases, there was a span of 9 bases. This CDR3 region has 13 residues. The V gene's germline CDR1 is SGHDN and CDR2 FVKESK. The CDR3 loop reads CASSPGFRNTIYF. The CDR3 DNA is TGTGCCAGCAGCCCCGGGTTTCGAAACACCATATATTTT. Drawing the rest from reference TRBV14 and TRBJ1-3, the complete variable domain is EAGVTQFPSHSVIEKGQTVTLRCDPISGHDNLYWYRRVMGKEIKFLLHFVKESKQDESGMPNNRFLAERTGGTYSTLKVQPAELEDSGVYFCASSPGFRNTIYFGEGSWLTVV.

With respect to this clone: Other DNA sequences in the sample encode the same CDR3. This chain joins TRBV9 and TRBJ2-2; maybe TRBD2 (6 bases). V lost 4 bases, J lost 1 base, and 11 bases lay in between. In germline, CDR1 is SGDLS, CDR2 YYNGEE. The CDR3 runs to 15 residues. The CDR3 DNA reads TGTGCCAGCAGCCCCGGGACTTTGAACACCGGGGAGCTGTTTTTT. Protein product: CASSPGTLNTGELFF.